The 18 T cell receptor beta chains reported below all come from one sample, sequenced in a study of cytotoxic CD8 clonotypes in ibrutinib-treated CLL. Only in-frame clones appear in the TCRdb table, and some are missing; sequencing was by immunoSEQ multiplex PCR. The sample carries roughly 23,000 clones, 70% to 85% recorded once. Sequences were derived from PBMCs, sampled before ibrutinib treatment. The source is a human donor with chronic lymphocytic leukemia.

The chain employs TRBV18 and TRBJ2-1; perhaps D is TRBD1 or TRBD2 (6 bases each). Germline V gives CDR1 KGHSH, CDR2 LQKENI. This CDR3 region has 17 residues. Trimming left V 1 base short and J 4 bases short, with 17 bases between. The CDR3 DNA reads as TGTGCCAGCTCACCACGAGGGGGGATGGTGGTTTACAATGAGCAGTTCTTC. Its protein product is CASSPRGGMVVYNEQFF.

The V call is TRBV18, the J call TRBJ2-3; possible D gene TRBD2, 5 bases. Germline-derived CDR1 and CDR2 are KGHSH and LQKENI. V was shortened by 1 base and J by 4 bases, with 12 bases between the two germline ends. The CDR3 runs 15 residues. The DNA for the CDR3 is TGTGCCAGCTCACCACTAAGCGGCCCGCCAGATACGCAGTATTTT. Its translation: CASSPLSGPPDTQYF.

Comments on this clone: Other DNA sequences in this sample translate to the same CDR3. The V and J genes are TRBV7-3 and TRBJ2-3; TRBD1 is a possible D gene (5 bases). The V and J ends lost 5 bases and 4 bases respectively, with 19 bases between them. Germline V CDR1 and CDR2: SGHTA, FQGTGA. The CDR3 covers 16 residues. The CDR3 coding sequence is TGTGCCAGCAGCAGCAAGCAGGGCCGATTCTCAGATACGCAGTATTTT. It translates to CASSSKQGRFSDTQYF.

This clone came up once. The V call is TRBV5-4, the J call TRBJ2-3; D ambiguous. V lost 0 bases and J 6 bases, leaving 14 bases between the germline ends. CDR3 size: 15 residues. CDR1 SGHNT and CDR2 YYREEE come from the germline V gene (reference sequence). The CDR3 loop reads CASSLEPNQGDTQYF. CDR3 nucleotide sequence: TGTGCCAGCAGCTTGGAACCCAACCAAGGGGATACGCAGTATTTT.

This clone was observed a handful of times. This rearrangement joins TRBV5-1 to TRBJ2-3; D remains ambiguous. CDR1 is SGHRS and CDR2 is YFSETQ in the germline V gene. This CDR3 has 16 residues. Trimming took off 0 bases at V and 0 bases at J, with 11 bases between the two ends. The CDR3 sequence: CASSLAGWASTDTQYF. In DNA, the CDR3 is TGCGCCAGCAGCTTGGCCGGTTGGGCGAGCACAGATACGCAGTATTTT.

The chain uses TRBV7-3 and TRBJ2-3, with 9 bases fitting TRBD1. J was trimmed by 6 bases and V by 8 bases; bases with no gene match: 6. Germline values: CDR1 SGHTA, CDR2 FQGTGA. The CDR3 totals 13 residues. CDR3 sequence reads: CASGTGTGDTQYF. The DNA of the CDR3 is TGTGCCAGCGGGACAGGGACGGGGGATACGCAGTATTTT.

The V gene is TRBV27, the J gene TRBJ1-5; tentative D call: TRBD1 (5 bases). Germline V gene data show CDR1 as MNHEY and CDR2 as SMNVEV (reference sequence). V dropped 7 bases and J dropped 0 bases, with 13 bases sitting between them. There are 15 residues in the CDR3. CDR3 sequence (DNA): TGTGCCAGCAAACCAGATGGGGGTAGCAATCAGCCCCAGCATTTT. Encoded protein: CASKPDGGSNQPQHF.

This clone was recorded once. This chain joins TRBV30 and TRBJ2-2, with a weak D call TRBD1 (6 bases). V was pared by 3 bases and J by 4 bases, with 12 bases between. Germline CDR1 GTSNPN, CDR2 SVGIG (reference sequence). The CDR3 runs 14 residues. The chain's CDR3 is CAWRMGAGTGELFF. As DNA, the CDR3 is TGTGCCTGGAGGATGGGGGCGGGCACCGGGGAGCTGTTTTTT.

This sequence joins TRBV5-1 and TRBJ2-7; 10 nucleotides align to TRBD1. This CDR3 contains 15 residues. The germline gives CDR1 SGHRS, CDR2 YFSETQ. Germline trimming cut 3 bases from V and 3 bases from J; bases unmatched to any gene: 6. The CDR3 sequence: CASSSGTGVYYEQYF. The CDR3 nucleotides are TGCGCCAGCAGCTCCGGGACAGGGGTTTACTACGAGCAGTACTTC.

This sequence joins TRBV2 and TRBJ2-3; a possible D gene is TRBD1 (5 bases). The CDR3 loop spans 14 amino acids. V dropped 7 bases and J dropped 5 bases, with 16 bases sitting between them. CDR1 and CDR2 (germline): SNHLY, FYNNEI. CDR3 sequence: CASTLGAVGDTQYF. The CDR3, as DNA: TGTGCCAGCACCCTAGGGGCAGTCGGAGATACGCAGTATTTT.

The CDR3 DNA is TGTGCCAGCAGCCTCACAGGGGGCTCGGAAACCGGGGAGCTGTTTTTT. This encodes CASSLTGGSETGELFF. This sequence joins TRBV11-2 and TRBJ2-2; 9 nucleotides agree with TRBD1. The trim removed 5 bases at V and 5 bases at J, leaving 9 bases unmatched. Germline V gene lookup returns CDR1 SGHAT and CDR2 FQNNGV. This CDR3 comprises 16 residues.

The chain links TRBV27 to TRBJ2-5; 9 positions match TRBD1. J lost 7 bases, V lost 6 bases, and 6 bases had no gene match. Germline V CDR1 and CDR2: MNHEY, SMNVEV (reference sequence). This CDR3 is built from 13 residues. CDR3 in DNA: TGTGCCAGCAGACTACAGGGGGCCGGGACCCAGTACTTC. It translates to CASRLQGAGTQYF.

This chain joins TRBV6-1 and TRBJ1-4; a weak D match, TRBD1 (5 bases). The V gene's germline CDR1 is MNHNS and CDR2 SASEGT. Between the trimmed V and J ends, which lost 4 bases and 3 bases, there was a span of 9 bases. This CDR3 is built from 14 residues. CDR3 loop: CASSGGLSNEKLFF. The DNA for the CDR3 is TGTGCCAGCAGTGGGGGGTTGTCTAATGAAAAACTGTTTTTT.

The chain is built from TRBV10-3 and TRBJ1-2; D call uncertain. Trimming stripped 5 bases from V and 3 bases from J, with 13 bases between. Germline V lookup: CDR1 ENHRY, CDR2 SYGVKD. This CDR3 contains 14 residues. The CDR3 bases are TGTGCCATCAGTTGGCGGGGTCCCCACTATGGCTACACCTTC. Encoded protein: CAISWRGPHYGYTF.

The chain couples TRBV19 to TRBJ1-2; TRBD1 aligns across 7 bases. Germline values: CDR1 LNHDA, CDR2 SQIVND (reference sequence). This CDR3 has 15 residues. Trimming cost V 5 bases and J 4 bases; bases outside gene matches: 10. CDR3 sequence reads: CASSVGQVWSYGYTF. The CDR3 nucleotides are TGTGCCAGTAGTGTCGGACAGGTGTGGAGCTATGGCTACACCTTC.

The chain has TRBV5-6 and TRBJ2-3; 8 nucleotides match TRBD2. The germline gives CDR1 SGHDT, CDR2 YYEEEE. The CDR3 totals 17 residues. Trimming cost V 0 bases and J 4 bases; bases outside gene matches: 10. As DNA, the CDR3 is TGTGCCAGCAGCTTGGTAGCGGGGCAGGGAGGACCAGATACGCAGTATTTT. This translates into CASSLVAGQGGPDTQYF.

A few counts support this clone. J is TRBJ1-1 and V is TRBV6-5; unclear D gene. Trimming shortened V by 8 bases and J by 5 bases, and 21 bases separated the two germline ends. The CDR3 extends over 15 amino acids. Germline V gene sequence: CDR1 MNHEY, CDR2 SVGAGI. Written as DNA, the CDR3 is TGTGCCAGCGCGTACCAAGAAGAGGGAGGAACTGAAGCTTTCTTT. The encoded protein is CASAYQEEGGTEAFF.

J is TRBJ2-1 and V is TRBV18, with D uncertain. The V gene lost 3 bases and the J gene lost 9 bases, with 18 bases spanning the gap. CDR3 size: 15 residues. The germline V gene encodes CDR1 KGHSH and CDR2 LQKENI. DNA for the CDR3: TGTGCCAGCTCACCGGTGGACGATCCCAGTGGTGAGCAGTTCTTC. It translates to CASSPVDDPSGEQFF.